The next 29 T cell receptor beta chains were all read from a single sample in a study of metastatic and nonmetastatic thyroid tumors. TCRdb reprocessed the PCR reads using MiXCR. Of around 30,000 clones in the sample, roughly 22% were seen once. No patient had received any treatment before thyroid surgery. Specimen: tumor tissue. The receptors originated from a male donor with papillary thyroid cancer or a benign thyroid nodule (not recorded which). Some clones in this sample may be carry-over from other donors' samples.

This clone has at least ten counts. This sequence joins TRBV6-7 and TRBJ1-5, with a tentative D call TRBD1 (5 bases). TRBV6-7 carries the ORF label, with uncertain function. V was cut by 6 bases and J by 0 bases, with 12 bases left in between. This CDR3 comprises 15 residues. In DNA, the CDR3 is TGTGCCAGCAGCCAGGGACTGGATAGCAATCAGCCCCAGCATTTT. Protein product: CASSQGLDSNQPQHF.

This clone is medium-sized within its sample. The rearrangement links TRBV6-2 or TRBV6-3 to TRBJ2-7; 10 bases agree with TRBD1. This CDR3 has 15 amino acids. The V gene's germline CDR1 is MNHEY and CDR2 SVGEGT. Unmatched junction bases numbered 6, after V lost 6 bases and J lost 1 base. The CDR3 DNA reads TGTGCCAGCAGAAGGACAGGGGGAGTTTCCTACGAGCAGTACTTC. This gives the protein CASRRTGGVSYEQYF.

This clone was seen a few times. This is likely a read error, given that the CDR3 carries no conserved phenylalanine or tryptophan at its end. The chain joins TRBV5-1 to TRBJ2-1; 7 bases agree with TRBD2. Germline CDR1 is SGHRS and CDR2 is YFSETQ. This CDR3 has 15 amino acids. CDR3 nucleotides: TGCGCCAGCAGGTTAACCGGGACTACGTACAGTGAGCAGTTCTTA. It yields the protein CASRLTGTTYSEQFL.

This clone was seen a handful of times. A read error may produce the germline difference seen at one junction end. The rearrangement uses TRBV11-2 and TRBJ2-2, with TRBD2 identical over 7 bases. The CDR3 runs 16 residues. From germline, CDR1 is SGHAT and CDR2 FQNNGV. CDR3 coding DNA: TGTGCCAGCAGCTTAAGTATCGGGAGGCGGGCGGGGGATCTGTTTTTT. It yields the protein CASSLSIGRRAGDLFF.

This chain uses TRBV7-9 with TRBJ2-7, with TRBD1 identical over 9 bases. This CDR3 has 14 residues. The germline CDR1 and CDR2 sequences are SEHNR and FQNEAQ (reference sequence). Unmatched junction bases numbered 1, after V lost 1 base and J lost 3 bases. The CDR3 region is CASSLGTGVYEQYF. The DNA for the CDR3 is TGTGCCAGCAGCTTAGGGACAGGGGTCTACGAGCAGTACTTC.

Many counts were recorded for this clone. J is TRBJ1-4 and V is TRBV12-3 or TRBV12-4, with D maybe TRBD1 (5 bases). This CDR3 contains 16 residues. V lost 5 bases to trimming and J lost 5 bases, with 18 bases between them. CDR3 sequence reads: CASSPRHGGVNEKLFF. The CDR3 DNA is TGTGCCAGCAGTCCACGCCATGGGGGGGTCAATGAAAAACTGTTTTTT.

Many counts were recorded for this clone. This chain uses TRBV7-9 with TRBJ2-7; the D call may be TRBD1 or TRBD2 (5 bases each). The length of the CDR3 is 14 residues. The germline V and J ends were trimmed by 4 bases and 4 bases, with 14 bases remaining between them. Germline V gene lookup returns CDR1 SEHNR and CDR2 FQNEAQ (reference sequence). The CDR3 loop reads CASSSGDAGYEQYF. Here the CDR3 DNA reads TGTGCCAGCAGCTCCGGGGACGCCGGGTACGAGCAGTACTTC.

This clone was counted ten times or more. This chain connects TRBV3-1 to TRBJ2-5, with D possibly TRBD2 on 5 matching bases. Between the trimmed V and J ends, which lost 4 bases and 4 bases, there was a span of 7 bases. The CDR3 loop spans 12 amino acids. Germline assignment: CDR1 LGHDT and CDR2 YNNKEL (reference sequence). The CDR3 loop reads CASSPAGETQYF. The CDR3 coding sequence is TGTGCCAGCAGCCCGGCGGGAGAGACCCAGTACTTC.

By sample fraction, this clone is medium-sized. This rearrangement joins TRBV6-1 to TRBJ2-7; no clear D. This CDR3 has 11 residues. V was pared by 11 bases and J by 7 bases, with 15 bases between. Germline values: CDR1 MNHNS, CDR2 SASEGT. The CDR3: CARPWPREQYF. In DNA form, the CDR3 reads TGTGCCCGACCGTGGCCGCGAGAGCAGTACTTC.

In its sample, this clone was seen many times. V usage is TRBV6-1 and J usage is TRBJ1-5, with no clear D. Germline CDR1 MNHNS, CDR2 SASEGT. V lost 9 bases and J 9 bases, leaving 21 bases between the germline ends. The CDR3 is made up of 14 amino acids. CDR3 amino acids: CASQQTFSMGPQHF. The CDR3 DNA follows: TGTGCCAGTCAGCAGACGTTCTCAATGGGGCCCCAGCATTTT.

This clone was seen only a few times. This chain uses TRBV20-1 with TRBJ2-7; D remains unclear. This CDR3 region has 13 residues. V lost 1 base, J lost 3 bases, and 10 bases lay in between. Germline CDR1 DFQATT, CDR2 SNEGSKA (reference sequence). The CDR3 DNA is TGCAGTGCTAGAGGGACGGCCGACTACGAGCAGTACTTC. This encodes CSARGTADYEQYF.

This clone was detected a few times. V gene TRBV28 combines with J gene TRBJ1-2, with D hard to call. CDR3 length equals 13 residues. V lost 5 bases and J lost 3, with 10 bases in between. The germline gives CDR1 MDHEN, CDR2 SYDVKM. The CDR3 region is CASSRGGYYGYTF. In DNA form, the CDR3 reads TGTGCCAGCAGTCGCGGAGGATACTATGGCTACACCTTC.

This clone was seen a few times. V is TRBV20-1 and J is TRBJ1-5, with D hard to call. The V end was cut by 4 bases, the J end by 5 bases, with 12 bases between. CDR3 length equals 13 residues. Per the germline V gene, CDR1 is DFQATT and CDR2 is SNEGSKA (reference sequence). In nucleotides, the CDR3 is TGCAGTGCTATCCATGGGGTGTATCAGCCCCAGCATTTT. Residues: CSAIHGVYQPQHF.

The gene calls are TRBV19 and TRBJ1-5, with 7 bases that match TRBD1. This CDR3 has 15 amino acids. Unmatched junction bases numbered 4, after V lost 5 bases and J lost 0 bases. Germline-derived CDR1 and CDR2 are LNHDA and SQIVND (reference sequence). CDR3 region: CASSPTGDSNQPQHF. CDR3 in DNA: TGTGCCAGTAGTCCCACAGGGGATAGCAATCAGCCCCAGCATTTT.

V usage is TRBV6-1 and J usage is TRBJ1-3; a weak D match, TRBD1 (5 bases). CDR1 and CDR2 (germline): MNHNS, SASEGT. This CDR3 has 15 amino acids. Trimming shortened V by 2 bases and J by 4 bases, and 12 bases separated the two germline ends. The DNA of the CDR3 is TGTGCCAGCAGTGAACTAGCGGGGGAAGGAAACACCATATATTTT. This gives the protein CASSELAGEGNTIYF.

This clone came up once. V is TRBV4-2 and J is TRBJ2-2, with TRBD2 identical over 14 bases. The CDR3 consists of 17 residues. V gave up 7 bases and J gave up 6 bases; unmatched junction bases: 10. Germline V CDR1 and CDR2: LGHNA, YNFKEQ. The CDR3 DNA reads as TGTGCCAGCATGTTTTCGACTAGCGGGAGGGTATCCGGGGAGCTGTTTTTT. Translated: CASMFSTSGRVSGELFF.

The genes are TRBV7-2 and TRBJ2-7; D assignment may be TRBD1 or TRBD2 (7 bases each). CDR3 length: 15 residues. With 6 bases removed from V and 2 bases from J, the gap between germline ends came to 17 bases. The germline V gene encodes CDR1 SGHTA and CDR2 FQGNSA. This chain's CDR3 is CASSVTRGRAYEQYF. CDR3 nucleotide sequence: TGTGCCAGCAGTGTCACCAGGGGGAGGGCCTACGAGCAGTACTTC.

The chain employs TRBV5-5 and TRBJ2-7, with D tentatively TRBD1 (5 bases). This CDR3 region has 16 residues. Trimming took off 1 base at V and 2 bases at J, with 16 bases between the two ends. The germline V gene encodes CDR1 SGHKS and CDR2 YYEKEE (reference sequence). CDR3 coding DNA: TGTGCCAGCAGCTTGCTTCTTGGCAGGGCCGCCTACGAGCAGTACTTC. This sequence encodes CASSLLLGRAAYEQYF.

There are many counts of this clone. This sequence joins TRBV6-2 or TRBV6-3 and TRBJ2-1, with D possibly matching TRBD1 (5 bases). CDR1 and CDR2 (germline): MNHEY, SVGEGT. There are 13 residues in the CDR3. Trimming removed 2 bases at V and 5 bases at J, with 7 bases between. CDR3 sequence: CASSYGHDNEQFF. CDR3 nucleotide sequence: TGTGCCAGCAGTTACGGACACGACAATGAGCAGTTCTTC.

The J gene is TRBJ2-2, the V gene TRBV6-1; the match to TRBD2 covers 8 bases. Per the germline V gene, CDR1 is MNHNS and CDR2 is SASEGT. V was pared by 8 bases and J by 8 bases, with 13 bases of the junction left unmatched. The CDR3 loop spans 15 amino acids. The CDR3 loop reads CASSPRGGGTGELFF. The CDR3 DNA reads TGTGCCAGCTCCCCTCGGGGGGGGGGGACGGGGGAGCTGTTTTTT.

This clone was seen ten or more times. The V gene is TRBV12-3 or TRBV12-4, the J gene TRBJ1-4; D is ambiguous. Trimming took off 2 bases at V and 8 bases at J, with 9 bases between the two ends. This CDR3 contains 13 residues. The CDR3 here is CASSLNPGEKLFF. Written as DNA, the CDR3 is TGTGCCAGCAGTTTAAATCCGGGGGAAAAACTGTTTTTT.

The sample holds many counts of this clone. The genes are TRBV7-2 and TRBJ2-1, with 9 bases aligning to TRBD2. V shed 5 bases and J 6 bases; nucleotides not matched to a gene: 11. The CDR3 contains 16 residues. Germline V CDR1 and CDR2: SGHTA, FQGNSA. CDR3 in DNA: TGTGCCAGCAGCCTACTTAGCGGGAGAAAGATCAATGAGCAGTTCTTC. The encoded protein is CASSLLSGRKINEQFF.

This clone has only a few counts. The chain employs TRBV6-1 and TRBJ2-3, with TRBD1 matching 7 bases. The germline CDR1 and CDR2 sequences are MNHNS and SASEGT. J was trimmed by 1 base and V by 4 bases; bases with no gene match: 11. The CDR3 runs 17 residues. The CDR3 spells CASSVRQGVGRTDTQYF. CDR3 nucleotide sequence: TGTGCCAGCAGTGTGAGACAGGGAGTTGGTCGCACAGATACGCAGTATTTT.

This clone was found many times. The V and J genes are TRBV28 and TRBJ1-4; the D gene is possibly TRBD1 (5 bases). Germline CDR1 MDHEN, CDR2 SYDVKM. CDR3 length: 14 amino acids. V gave up 7 bases and J gave up 4 bases, with 13 bases separating them. CDR3 sequence reads: CASTLTGLNEKLFF. CDR3 nucleotide sequence: TGTGCCAGCACTCTGACGGGACTTAATGAAAAACTGTTTTTT.

This chain uses TRBV30 with TRBJ2-5; D tentatively reads TRBD1 or TRBD2 (5 bases each). The CDR3 is 13 residues long. CDR1 and CDR2 (germline): GTSNPN, SVGIG (reference sequence). Trimming took off 0 bases at V and 7 bases at J, with 12 bases between the two ends. CDR3 region: CAWSVEGPGTQYF. The CDR3 nucleotides are TGTGCCTGGAGTGTCGAGGGGCCCGGGACCCAGTACTTC.

By sample share, this clone is medium-sized. V gene TRBV2 combines with J gene TRBJ2-1; a possible D gene is TRBD2 (6 bases). The CDR3 length is 12 residues. Germline V gives CDR1 SNHLY, CDR2 FYNNEI. V was cut by 5 bases and J by 8 bases, with 10 bases left in between. The CDR3: CASSTGEDEQFF. The CDR3 DNA sequence: TGTGCCAGCAGTACCGGGGAGGATGAGCAGTTCTTC. The whole variable domain, remainder taken from reference TRBV2 and TRBJ2-1, is EPEVTQTPSHQVTQMGQEVILRCVPISNHLYFYWYRQILGQKVEFLVSFYNNEISEKSEIFDDQFSVERPDGSNFTLKIRSTKLEDSAMYFCASSTGEDEQFFGPGTRLTVL.

Relative to its sample, this clone is medium-sized. This rearrangement joins TRBV6-1 to TRBJ1-6; no firm D call. Trimming removed 6 bases at V and 7 bases at J, with 7 bases between. The germline V gene has CDR1 MNHNS and CDR2 SASEGT. CDR3 length: 12 residues. CDR3 protein: CASRDINSPLHF. The DNA for the CDR3 is TGTGCCAGCAGAGATATCAATTCACCCCTCCACTTT.

The table lists this clone with many counts. The J gene is TRBJ2-1, the V gene TRBV7-8; TRBD1 agrees at 7 bases. V gave up 1 base and J gave up 10 bases; unmatched junction bases: 7. The CDR3 is made up of 14 amino acids. CDR1 is SGHVS, CDR2 FQNEAQ, per germline. The CDR3: CASSLEGGRLEQFF. CDR3 in DNA: TGTGCCAGCAGCTTAGAAGGGGGCCGTTTGGAGCAGTTCTTC.

In this sample, this clone turned up many times. This chain connects TRBV29-1 to TRBJ2-1; 8 nucleotides line up with TRBD2. The CDR3 is 13 amino acids. V dropped 7 bases and J dropped 4; count of bases not matched to a gene: 6. Germline CDR1 SQVTM, CDR2 ANQGSEA. CDR3 residues: CSGGTSLYNEQFF. In DNA form, the CDR3 reads TGCAGCGGAGGGACTAGTTTGTACAATGAGCAGTTCTTC.